The clone carrying this TCR beta chain was seen a few times. Its antigen is still unknown. From the 5' RACE reads, TCRdb called clonotypes with MiXCR, one entry per CDR3 protein. The sample carries 150,000 or so distinct CDR3 sequences, approximately 10% recorded once. The sample is drawn from a study of CD8 T cells in ankylosing spondylitis. Study-wide results and limits: Ankylosing spondylitis blood appeared to carry a characteristic TCR beta motif of roughly eight highly homologous variants. Clones linked to disease were reported to show significant enrichment in matched ankylosing spondylitis synovial fluid. Certain motif variants had earlier been reported in reactive arthritis synovial fluid and blood.

Per germline, CDR1 MNHNS and CDR2 SASEGT. CDR3 length: 13 amino acids. With 8 bases removed from V and 0 bases from J, the gap between germline ends came to 5 bases. The rearrangement joins TRBV6-1 to TRBJ2-6; D is ambiguous. Sequenced sample: blood, either unsorted or a sorted T cell fraction (not recorded which). The sequence was collected from a male donor with ankylosing spondylitis or in good health (not recorded which). CDR3: CASSISGANVLTF. CDR3 sequence (DNA): TGTGCCAGCTCGATCTCTGGGGCCAACGTCCTGACTTTC.